These T cell receptor beta chains were read from a single sample in a study of blood T cell repertoires in COVID-19. The assay was immunoSEQ multiplex PCR, and TCRdb's table has in-frame clones only and misses some. The sample shows about 27,000 clones, about nine tenths of them seen only once. The sample was peripheral blood. The receptors were gathered from a human donor in a cohort sampled during active COVID-19. The CDR3 runs from the conserved cysteine through the conserved F or W. The D gene is left open where the match is weak. Size is stated for part of the rows, as once, few or many counts, or as a class when the clone is expanded.

TGTGCCAGCAAATTGGGACTTATCCCTGAAGAGACCCAGTACTTC,CASKLGLIPEETQYF,TRBV6-5,TRBJ2-5,-,-
TGTGCCAGCAGCCAACCCTCGGACAGCTATGGCTACACCTTC,CASSQPSDSYGYTF,TRBV3-1/TRBV3-2,TRBJ1-2,-,-
TGCGCCAGCACCTTATCTCCTAGCGGGGGGCGGAATGAGCAGTTCTTC,CASTLSPSGGRNEQFF,TRBV4-1,TRBJ2-1,TRBD2,-
TGTGCCAGTAGTATGGCCTGGGGAGCTCGCACAGATACGCAGTATTTT,CASSMAWGARTDTQYF,TRBV19,TRBJ2-3,-,-
TGTGCCAGCAGTCCGCGGACAGGGGGCAATAGCAATCAGCCCCAGCATTTT,CASSPRTGGNSNQPQHF,TRBV6-6,TRBJ1-5,TRBD1,-
TGTGCCAGCTCACCAGGGAACAGGGAGACCAGGGAGACCCAGTACTTC,CASSPGNRETRETQYF,TRBV18,TRBJ2-5,-,-
TGTGCCAGCAGCCCCGCCTCGACAGGGGGTCTGTATTCACCCCTCCACTTT,CASSPASTGGLYSPLHF,TRBV7-9,TRBJ1-6,TRBD1,-
TGCGCCAGCAGCCAAGCGACCCAGGGGGTAAACTATGGCTACACCTTC,CASSQATQGVNYGYTF,TRBV4-1,TRBJ1-2,TRBD1,-
TGTGCCAGCAGCTTAGGGCTAGCGACAGATACGCAGTATTTT,CASSLGLATDTQYF,TRBV7-3,TRBJ2-3,-,-
TGTGCCAGCAGCCTACAACTAGTCTCACCCCTCCACTTT,CASSLQLVSPLHF,TRBV27,TRBJ1-6,-,-
TGTGCCAGCAGTGGAGGCCGGGGAGCTGGAAACACCATATATTTT,CASSGGRGAGNTIYF,TRBV5-4,TRBJ1-3,-,-
TGTGCCAGCAGTTCACCGGGGAACAGGGTGTCGGCTTTCTTT,CASSSPGNRVSAFF,TRBV6-5,TRBJ1-1,-,-
TGTGCCAGTCGACGGACAGGGGGCCTTTCACCCCTCCACTTT,CASRRTGGLSPLHF,TRBV19,TRBJ1-6,TRBD1,-
TGTGCCACCCGGTTGTTTTGGGGCGAAGGTGGCTACACCTTC,CATRLFWGEGGYTF,TRBV7-9,TRBJ1-2,-,-
TGTGCCAGCACCCGCCCCTCCGGGGATACGCAGTATTTT,CASTRPSGDTQYF,TRBV5-6,TRBJ2-3,-,-
TGCAGTGCTAGTGGGGGGACAGTCGTGAGTTCACCCCTCCACTTT,CSASGGTVVSSPLHF,TRBV20-1,TRBJ1-6,TRBD1,few
TGTGCCAGCAGCCCCCGAGCAGATACGCAGTATTTT,CASSPRADTQYF,TRBV21-1,TRBJ2-3,-,-
TGTGCCAGCAGGTTAGCGGGGGGAAGCTCCTACGAGCAGTACTTC,CASRLAGGSSYEQYF,TRBV5-5,TRBJ2-7,TRBD2,-
TGTGCCAGCAGCTCCCGCGGCCAAGAGACCCAGTACTTC,CASSSRGQETQYF,TRBV9,TRBJ2-5,-,-
TGTGCCAGCAGTTTACTAGAGACCCAGTACTTC,CASSLLETQYF,TRBV28,TRBJ2-5,-,-
TGTGCCAGCAGTCTCAGGGGAAACACCATATATTTT,CASSLRGNTIYF,TRBV3-1/TRBV3-2,TRBJ1-3,-,-
TGTGCCAGCAGCCAACCACTCTATGGCTACACCTTC,CASSQPLYGYTF,TRBV3-1/TRBV3-2,TRBJ1-2,-,-
TGTGCCAGCAGCGAACAGATTAACTATGGCTACACCTTC,CASSEQINYGYTF,TRBV9,TRBJ1-2,-,-
TGCGCCAGCAGCTTGGTGACAGGAAACTATGGCTACACCTTC,CASSLVTGNYGYTF,TRBV5-1,TRBJ1-2,-,-
TGTGCCAGCAGGGACATAAGGGAGACCCAGTACTTC,CASRDIRETQYF,TRBV11-2,TRBJ2-5,-,-
TGTGCCAGCAGCTTAGGGGCAGGGGAGACCCAGTACTTC,CASSLGAGETQYF,TRBV11-2,TRBJ2-5,-,-
TGTGCCAGCAGTTTGTGGGGGGGGATCCAAGAGACCCAGTACTTC,CASSLWGGIQETQYF,TRBV6-2/TRBV6-3,TRBJ2-5,TRBD2,-
TGTGCCAGCAGGAAGACAGGGGATTCTTATCAGCCCCAGCATTTT,CASRKTGDSYQPQHF,TRBV2,TRBJ1-5,TRBD1,-
TGCGCCAGCAGCTTGGTGGGAGCGATCTCTGGAAACACCATATATTTT,CASSLVGAISGNTIYF,TRBV5-1,TRBJ1-3,-,-
TGTGCCAGCAGCTTAGGCGTGACAGATACGCAGTATTTT,CASSLGVTDTQYF,TRBV11-3,TRBJ2-3,-,-
TGTGCCAGCAGCCCCCCGCCACGGACTGAAGCTTTCTTT,CASSPPPRTEAFF,TRBV7-2,TRBJ1-1,-,-
TGTGCCAGTAGTACTACAGCTGTAACCTATAATTCACCCCTCCACTTT,CASSTTAVTYNSPLHF,TRBV19,TRBJ1-6,-,-
TGTGCCACCAGCCTGGGACGGGAGGGCTACACCTTC,CATSLGREGYTF,TRBV6-5,TRBJ1-2,-,once